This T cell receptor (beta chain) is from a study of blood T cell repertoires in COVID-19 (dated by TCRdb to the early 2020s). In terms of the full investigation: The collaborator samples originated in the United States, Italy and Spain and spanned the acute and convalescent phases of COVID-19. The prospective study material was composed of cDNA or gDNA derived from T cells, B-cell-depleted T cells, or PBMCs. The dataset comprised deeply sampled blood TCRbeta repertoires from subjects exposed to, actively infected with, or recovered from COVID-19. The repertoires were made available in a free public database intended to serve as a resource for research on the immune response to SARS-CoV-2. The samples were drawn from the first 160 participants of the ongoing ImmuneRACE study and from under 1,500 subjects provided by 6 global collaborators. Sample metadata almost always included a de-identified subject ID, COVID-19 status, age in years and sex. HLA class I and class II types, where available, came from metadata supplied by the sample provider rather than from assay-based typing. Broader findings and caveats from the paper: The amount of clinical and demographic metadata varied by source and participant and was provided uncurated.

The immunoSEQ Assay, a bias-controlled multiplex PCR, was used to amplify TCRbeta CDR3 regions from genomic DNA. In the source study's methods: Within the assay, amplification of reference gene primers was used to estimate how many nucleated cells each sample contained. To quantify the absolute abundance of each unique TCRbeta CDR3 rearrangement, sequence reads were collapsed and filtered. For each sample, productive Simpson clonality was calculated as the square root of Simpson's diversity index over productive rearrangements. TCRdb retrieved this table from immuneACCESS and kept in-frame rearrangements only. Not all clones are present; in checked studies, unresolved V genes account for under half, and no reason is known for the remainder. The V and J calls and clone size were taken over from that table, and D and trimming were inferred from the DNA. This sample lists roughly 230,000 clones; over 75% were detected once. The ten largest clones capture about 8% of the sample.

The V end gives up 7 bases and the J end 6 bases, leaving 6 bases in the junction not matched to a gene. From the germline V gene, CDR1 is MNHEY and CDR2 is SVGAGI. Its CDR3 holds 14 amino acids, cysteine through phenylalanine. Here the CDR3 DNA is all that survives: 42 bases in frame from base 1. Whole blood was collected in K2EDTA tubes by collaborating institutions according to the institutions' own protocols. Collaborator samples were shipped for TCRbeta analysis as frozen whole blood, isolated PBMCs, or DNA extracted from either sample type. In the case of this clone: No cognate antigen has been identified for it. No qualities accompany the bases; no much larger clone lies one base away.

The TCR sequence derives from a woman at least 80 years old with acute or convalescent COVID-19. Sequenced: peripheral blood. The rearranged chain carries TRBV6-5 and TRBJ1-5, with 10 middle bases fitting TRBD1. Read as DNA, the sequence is TGTGCCAGCAAAAGAGACAGGGGGCCTCAGCCCCAGCATTTT. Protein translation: CASKRDRGPQPQHF.